One and the same sample provided the 17 T cell receptor beta chains below, sequenced in a study of blood T cells in healthy people across ages. For the second PCR, which ran for roughly 6 to 11 cycles, a sample-barcoded 5' primer and a J-beta primer mix were used. MiXCR was run by TCRdb on the 5' RACE reads, yielding one entry per CDR3 protein. The table lists 600,000 to 800,000 distinct CDR3 sequences, around 21% of them singletons. Sequenced material: blood. These TCRs come from a man in his 70s in good health.

This clonotype was observed a handful of times. The chain has TRBV12-3 or TRBV12-4 and TRBJ2-3; D unresolved. The V end lost 3 bases, the J end lost 1 base, and 14 bases lay between the germline ends. The CDR3 runs 16 residues. CDR3 protein: CASSFFGTGGTDTQYF. CDR3 coding DNA: TGTGCCAGCAGTTTCTTCGGAACTGGGGGCACAGATACGCAGTATTTT.

This clonotype was found a few times. The chain links TRBV6-2 or TRBV6-3 to TRBJ2-5; the match to TRBD1 covers 9 bases. V lost 7 bases to trimming and J lost 5 bases; unmatched junction nucleotides: 11. Germline CDR1 reads MNHEY; CDR2 reads SVGEGT. The CDR3 extends over 15 amino acids. Here the CDR3 reads CASNPGQGLGETQYF. The CDR3 DNA sequence: TGTGCCAGCAACCCGGGACAGGGTTTAGGGGAGACCCAGTACTTC.

The rearrangement uses TRBV2 and TRBJ2-2; no definite D call. This CDR3 spans 13 amino acids. V lost 7 bases and J 3 bases, leaving 9 bases between the germline ends. Germline V gene lookup returns CDR1 SNHLY and CDR2 FYNNEI. Here the CDR3 DNA reads TGTGCCAGCATATCGACGTACACCGGGGAGCTGTTTTTT. It translates to CASISTYTGELFF.

This clonotype was detected many times. The chain couples TRBV7-3 to TRBJ2-3; D is uncertain. Germline CDR1 reads SGHTA; CDR2 reads FQGTGA. This CDR3 is 14 amino acids long. Deletions cut 2 bases from V and 0 bases from J, with 6 bases between. CDR3 DNA sequence: TGTGCCAGCAGCTTAGCGCCGAGCACAGATACGCAGTATTTT. Its translation is CASSLAPSTDTQYF. The variable domain in full, with the rest retrieved from reference TRBV7-3 and TRBJ2-3, is GAGVSQTPSNKVTEKGKYVELRCDPISGHTALYWYRQSLGQGPEFLIYFQGTGAADDSGLPNDRFFAVRPEGSVSTLKIQRTERGDSAVYLCASSLAPSTDTQYFGPGTRLTVL.

This clonotype was seen more than once but under ten times. The rearrangement links TRBV6-5 to TRBJ2-5; 7 bases fit TRBD1. The DNA end is more similar to TRBJ2-7, so the J call may be wrong. Germline CDR1 is MNHEY and CDR2 is SVGAGI. The CDR3 totals 13 residues. The CDR3 loop reads CASSKDRTYEQYF. The DNA of the CDR3 is TGTGCCAGCAGCAAGGACAGGACCTACGAGCAGTACTTC.

Only one count was recorded for this clonotype. Sequence at one end of the junction differs from germline and may be a read error. The V call is TRBV7-3, the J call TRBJ2-5; D may be TRBD2 (6 bases). The J call may be faulty, since TRBJ2-1 better matches the DNA end. Per germline, CDR1 SGHTA and CDR2 FQGTGA. This CDR3 is 16 amino acids long. This chain's CDR3 is CASSLTITAGPNEQFF. CDR3 DNA: TGTGCCAGCAGTTTAACGATAACAGCGGGCCCAAATGAGCAGTTCTTC.

V and J are TRBV6-5 and TRBJ2-5; 9 positions agree with TRBD1. The CDR3 extends over 14 amino acids. Germline lookup yields CDR1 MNHEY and CDR2 SVGAGI. V shed 8 bases and J 5 bases; nucleotides not matched to a gene: 9. CDR3 amino acids: CASRHRGRRETQYF. The CDR3, as DNA: TGTGCCAGCCGACACAGGGGGCGCAGGGAGACCCAGTACTTC.

A few counts support this clonotype. This sequence joins TRBV12-3 or TRBV12-4 and TRBJ1-5; D gene ambiguous. This CDR3 contains 13 residues. The ends were cut back, 6 bases at V and 0 bases at J, with 6 bases in the middle. For the CDR3, the DNA is TGTGCCAGCAGGCGTAATAGCAATCAGCCCCAGCATTTT. Translating gives CASRRNSNQPQHF.

This clonotype turned up a few times. V is TRBV18 and J is TRBJ2-3; D not certain. V lost 2 bases and J lost 6, with 6 bases in between. Germline V gene lookup returns CDR1 KGHSH and CDR2 LQKENI. The CDR3 is 12 residues long. CDR3 region: CASSPKSDTQYF. DNA for the CDR3: TGTGCCAGCTCACCAAAGTCTGATACGCAGTATTTT.

There are a few counts of this clonotype. J is TRBJ1-4 and V is TRBV18; D remains unclear. The CDR3 has 14 amino acids. Trimming cost V 3 bases and J 4 bases, with 9 bases left between them. The V gene's germline CDR1 is KGHSH and CDR2 LQKENI. The CDR3 DNA sequence: TGTGCCAGCTCACCTTCGGCGGGTAATGAAAAACTGTTTTTT. It yields the protein CASSPSAGNEKLFF.

There are a few counts of this clonotype. This sequence joins TRBV11-3 and TRBJ2-5; D is unclear. The last part of the DNA fits TRBJ2-1 better; the J call may be wrong. From germline, CDR1 is SGHNT and CDR2 YENEEA. This CDR3 contains 13 residues. CDR3 amino acids: CASRANPFNEQFF. The CDR3, as DNA: TGTGCCAGCAGAGCTAACCCCTTCAATGAGCAGTTCTTC.

As for this clonotype: A junction boundary mismatches the germline segment, possibly from a read error. This rearrangement joins TRBV7-2 to TRBJ2-1; D is perhaps TRBD1 (6 bases). The CDR3 consists of 13 residues. Per germline, CDR1 SGHTA and CDR2 FQGNSA. The CDR3 protein is CASSLDRDNGQFF. The CDR3 DNA reads TGTGCCAGCAGCTTAGACAGGGACAATGGGCAGTTCTTC.

This clonotype was seen a handful of times. The rearrangement uses TRBV6-1 and TRBJ1-4, with TRBD1 matching 12 bases. In germline, CDR1 is MNHNS, CDR2 SASEGT. This CDR3 contains 16 residues. J gave up 8 bases and V 4 bases, and 8 bases lay outside the gene matches. The CDR3 spells CASSGGTGGAGEKLFF. In DNA, the CDR3 is TGTGCCAGCAGTGGGGGGACAGGGGGCGCGGGGGAAAAACTGTTTTTT.

This clonotype is a singleton in its sample. The rearrangement links TRBV6-4 to TRBJ2-2; TRBD1 matches 8 bases. The CDR3 has 14 residues. J lost 6 bases, V lost 6 bases, and 6 bases had no gene match. CDR1 is MRHNA and CDR2 is SNTAGT in the germline V gene. DNA for the CDR3: TGTGCCAGCAGAAGGACAGGGTTGCCCGGGGAGCTGTTTTTT. It specifies CASRRTGLPGELFF.

This chain joins TRBV28 and TRBJ1-2; 8 bases are shared with TRBD1. The germline V gene encodes CDR1 MDHEN and CDR2 SYDVKM. This CDR3 has 15 amino acids. Losses at the gene ends were 2 bases for V and 8 bases for J; bases not matched to a gene: 10. The CDR3 spells CASSLPPGGTGGYTF. CDR3 sequence (DNA): TGTGCCAGCAGTTTACCCCCAGGGGGCACGGGAGGCTACACCTTC.

Ten or more counts support this clonotype. The V and J genes are TRBV2 and TRBJ2-7; 10 positions match TRBD1. The CDR3 totals 15 residues. Germline V CDR1 and CDR2: SNHLY, FYNNEI. V shed 1 base and J 5 bases; nucleotides not matched to a gene: 5. DNA for the CDR3: TGTGCCAGCAGTGAAGGGGGACAGGGGTCCCACGAGCAGTACTTC. This codes for CASSEGGQGSHEQYF.

The chain has TRBV20-1 and TRBJ1-5; TRBD1 aligns across 7 bases. The germline V gene has CDR1 DFQATT and CDR2 SNEGSKA (reference sequence). The CDR3 totals 15 residues. With V trimmed by 6 bases and J by 1 base, 9 bases remained unmatched. CDR3 region: CSARPQGSSNQPQHF. The DNA for the CDR3 is TGCAGTGCGCGCCCACAGGGGTCGAGCAATCAGCCCCAGCATTTT.